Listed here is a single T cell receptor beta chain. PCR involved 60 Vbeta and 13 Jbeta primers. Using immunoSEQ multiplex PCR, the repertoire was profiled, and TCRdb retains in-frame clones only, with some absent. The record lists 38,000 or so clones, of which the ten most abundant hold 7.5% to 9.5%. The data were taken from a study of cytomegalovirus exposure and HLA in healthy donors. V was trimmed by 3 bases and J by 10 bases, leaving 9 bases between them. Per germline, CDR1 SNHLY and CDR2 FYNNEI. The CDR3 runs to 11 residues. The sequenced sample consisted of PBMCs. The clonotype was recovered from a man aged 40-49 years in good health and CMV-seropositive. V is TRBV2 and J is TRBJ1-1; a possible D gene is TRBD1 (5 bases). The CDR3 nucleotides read TGTGCCAGCAGTGACAGGGCGGTAGCTTTCTTT. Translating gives CASSDRAVAFF. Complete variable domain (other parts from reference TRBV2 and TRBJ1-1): EPEVTQTPSHQVTQMGQEVILRCVPISNHLYFYWYRQILGQKVEFLVSFYNNEISEKSEIFDDQFSVERPDGSNFTLKIRSTKLEDSAMYFCASSDRAVAFFGQGTRLTVV.